Following are 21 T cell receptor beta chains from one sample sequenced in a study of cytomegalovirus exposure and HLA in healthy donors. PCR used 60 Vbeta primers and 13 Jbeta primers. The table came from immunoSEQ multiplex PCR; TCRdb's copy has only in-frame clones and leaves some out. The sample lists about 150,000 clones; roughly 72% were seen once. Sequencing was carried out using PBMCs. These receptor sequences come from a man in his forties in good health and CMV-seronegative.

This chain uses TRBV6-1 with TRBJ2-1; D possibly corresponds to TRBD2 (5 bases). The CDR3 is 14 amino acids. V lost 9 bases and J 2 bases, leaving 14 bases between the germline ends. The V gene's germline CDR1 is MNHNS and CDR2 SASEGT. Here the CDR3 reads CASHPGSAYNEQFF. The CDR3 DNA follows: TGTGCCAGTCACCCGGGGTCTGCCTACAATGAGCAGTTCTTC.

The V call is TRBV6-5, the J call TRBJ2-7, with D possibly matching TRBD1 (6 bases). Germline-derived CDR1 and CDR2 are MNHEY and SVGAGI. The CDR3 runs to 15 residues. Trimming stripped 0 bases from V and 5 bases from J, with 14 bases between. CDR3 amino acids: CASSYSRYRVHEQYF. The CDR3 nucleotides read TGTGCCAGCAGTTACTCGAGATACAGGGTGCACGAGCAGTACTTC.

The chain joins TRBV7-9 to TRBJ1-4, with a tentative D call TRBD1 (5 bases). V lost 7 bases, J lost 8 bases, and 11 bases lay in between. Germline values: CDR1 SEHNR, CDR2 FQNEAQ (reference sequence). This CDR3 comprises 12 residues. CDR3 nucleotides: TGTGCCAGCATCCGGGGGAACGAAAAACTGTTTTTT. Translated: CASIRGNEKLFF.

This clone appeared a single time. V and J are TRBV4-2 and TRBJ1-2; TRBD1 might be the D (5 bases). Per the germline V gene, CDR1 is LGHNA and CDR2 is YNFKEQ. CDR3 length equals 14 residues. The V end was cut by 0 bases, the J end by 8 bases, with 13 bases between. The CDR3 nucleotides read TGTGCCAGCAGCCAAGATCAGGGTCTCGGGGGCTACACCTTC. This encodes CASSQDQGLGGYTF.

In this sample, this clone turned up a few times. V is TRBV9 and J is TRBJ1-4; D not resolved. Germline V gene data show CDR1 as SGDLS and CDR2 as YYNGEE. This CDR3 comprises 15 residues. V lost 0 bases to trimming and J lost 0 bases, with 6 bases between them. The CDR3 reads CASSVGGATNEKLFF. CDR3 sequence (DNA): TGTGCCAGCAGCGTAGGGGGAGCAACTAATGAAAAACTGTTTTTT.

This rearrangement joins TRBV18 to TRBJ1-6; no reliable D call. CDR1 is KGHSH and CDR2 is LQKENI in the germline V gene. The CDR3 has 15 amino acids. V shed 4 bases and J shed 8 bases, with 15 bases lying between them. The DNA of the CDR3 is TGTGCCAGCTCACGTACCATACAGTATCATTCACCCCTCCACTTT. It yields the protein CASSRTIQYHSPLHF.

This clone was found a few times. V usage is TRBV7-9 and J usage is TRBJ2-7, with 8 bases that match TRBD1. The CDR3 has 14 amino acids. Germline CDR1 is SEHNR and CDR2 is FQNEAQ (reference sequence). The junction had 4 bases not matched to a gene; V was cut back by 1 base and J by 5 bases. CDR3 DNA sequence: TGTGCCAGCAGCTTAGTTGGACAGGGCCACGAGCAGTACTTC. Amino acid sequence: CASSLVGQGHEQYF.

This rearrangement joins TRBV4-1 to TRBJ2-5; 8 nucleotides match TRBD2. J was trimmed by 4 bases and V by 0 bases; bases with no gene match: 4. Germline V gene data show CDR1 as MGHRA and CDR2 as YSYEKL. The CDR3 consists of 15 residues. CDR3 nucleotides: TGCGCCAGCAGCCAAGATCCCCGGGAGGGAGAGACCCAGTACTTC. Amino acids: CASSQDPREGETQYF.

The V gene is TRBV13, the J gene TRBJ2-7, with a tentative D call TRBD1 (6 bases). V gave up 5 bases and J gave up 1 base, with 9 bases separating them. Germline lookup yields CDR1 PRHDT and CDR2 FYEKMQ (reference sequence). The CDR3 has 13 residues. The CDR3 sequence: CASSRTVSYEQYF. The CDR3 nucleotides are TGTGCCAGCAGCCGGACAGTATCCTACGAGCAGTACTTC.

V gene TRBV7-9 combines with J gene TRBJ2-7; 10 nucleotides agree with TRBD2. The CDR3 is 15 residues long. The V gene end was trimmed by 6 bases and the J gene end by 0 bases; junction bases not matched to a gene: 5. The germline gives CDR1 SEHNR, CDR2 FQNEAQ (reference sequence). CDR3 in amino acids: CASSSLAGASYEQYF. The CDR3, as DNA: TGTGCCAGCAGTTCCCTAGCGGGAGCCTCCTACGAGCAGTACTTC.

This clone was recorded only once. V gene TRBV6-1 combines with J gene TRBJ1-2; no clear D. The CDR3 is made up of 12 amino acids. The germline V gene has CDR1 MNHNS and CDR2 SASEGT. Trimming stripped 4 bases from V and 4 bases from J, with 7 bases between. The CDR3: CASSARFYGYTF. Written as DNA, the CDR3 is TGTGCCAGCAGTGCTCGGTTCTATGGCTACACCTTC.

This chain joins TRBV28 and TRBJ2-7; tentative D call: TRBD2 (6 bases). In germline, CDR1 is MDHEN, CDR2 SYDVKM. With 5 bases removed from V and 3 bases from J, the gap between germline ends came to 14 bases. The CDR3 runs to 14 residues. In nucleotides, the CDR3 is TGTGCCAGCAGTCCGACGGGGGAACACTACGAGCAGTACTTC. Translating gives CASSPTGEHYEQYF.

A single count supports this clone. J is TRBJ2-2 and V is TRBV6-5, with D tentatively TRBD1 (5 bases). This CDR3 is 13 amino acids long. Germline V CDR1 and CDR2: MNHEY, SVGAGI. Trimming shortened V by 6 bases and J by 2 bases, and 7 bases separated the two germline ends. The CDR3 reads CASRGPNTGELFF. CDR3 nucleotides: TGTGCCAGCAGGGGGCCCAACACCGGGGAGCTGTTTTTT.

The chain links TRBV29-1 to TRBJ2-2; a possible D gene is TRBD2 (6 bases). The V end lost 3 bases, the J end lost 4 bases, and 18 bases lay between the germline ends. Germline V gene data show CDR1 as SQVTM and CDR2 as ANQGSEA. This CDR3 spans 16 amino acids. DNA for the CDR3: TGCAGCGTTGAGGACCGTGTCGGGAGAGGCACCGGGGAGCTGTTTTTT. This sequence encodes CSVEDRVGRGTGELFF.

This chain uses TRBV19 with TRBJ2-5, with 7 bases that match TRBD2. The CDR3 sequence is 13 residues long. CDR1 LNHDA and CDR2 SQIVND come from the germline V gene (reference sequence). V lost 3 bases, J lost 3 bases, and 1 base stayed unmatched. In nucleotides, the CDR3 is TGTGCCAGTAGTATCGGGACTAAAGAGACCCAGTACTTC. Amino acid sequence: CASSIGTKETQYF.

This chain uses TRBV5-1 with TRBJ2-4; 11 nucleotides align to TRBD1. The CDR3 runs 16 residues. With V trimmed by 2 bases and J by 3 bases, 4 bases remained unmatched. Per the germline V gene, CDR1 is SGHRS and CDR2 is YFSETQ. The CDR3 coding sequence is TGCGCCAGCAGCTTAGGGACAGGGGGAGGCAAAAACATTCAGTACTTC. Its translation is CASSLGTGGGKNIQYF.

The genes are TRBV6-6 and TRBJ1-1; TRBD1 agrees at 8 bases. The CDR3 is made up of 14 amino acids. J lost 3 bases, V lost 5 bases, and 5 bases had no gene match. Germline loops: CDR1 MNHNY, CDR2 SVGAGI (reference sequence). CDR3 bases: TGTGCCAGCAGTCCGAGGACAGGGCACACTGAAGCTTTCTTT. It encodes CASSPRTGHTEAFF.

The chain recombines TRBV2 with TRBJ2-5; tentative D call: TRBD2 (5 bases). This CDR3 is 15 amino acids long. Germline V CDR1 and CDR2: SNHLY, FYNNEI. With 1 base removed from V and 4 bases from J, the gap between germline ends came to 13 bases. CDR3 protein: CASSEVPGWRETQYF. The CDR3, as DNA: TGTGCCAGCAGTGAAGTTCCGGGGTGGCGAGAGACCCAGTACTTC. Based on the CDR3 plus reference TRBV2 and TRBJ2-5, the full variable domain is EPEVTQTPSHQVTQMGQEVILRCVPISNHLYFYWYRQILGQKVEFLVSFYNNEISEKSEIFDDQFSVERPDGSNFTLKIRSTKLEDSAMYFCASSEVPGWRETQYFGPGTRLLVL.

J is TRBJ2-1 and V is TRBV6-1; 8 nucleotides agree with TRBD2. The length of the CDR3 is 15 residues. With 1 base clipped from V and 2 bases from J, the junction kept 1 base outside the gene matches. Per germline, CDR1 MNHNS and CDR2 SASEGT. The CDR3 sequence: CASSEEGLAYNEQFF. The DNA of the CDR3 is TGTGCCAGCAGTGAAGAGGGACTAGCCTACAATGAGCAGTTCTTC.

The chain is built from TRBV9 and TRBJ1-1; D is uncertain. This CDR3 spans 15 amino acids. The V and J ends lost 0 bases and 4 bases respectively, with 13 bases between them. Per germline, CDR1 SGDLS and CDR2 YYNGEE. CDR3 bases: TGTGCCAGCAGCGTAGTGGGCAGCCACCCCACTGAAGCTTTCTTT. Translated, it gives CASSVVGSHPTEAFF. Variable domain in full (rest from reference TRBV9 and TRBJ1-1): DSGVTQTPKHLITATGQRVTLRCSPRSGDLSVYWYQQSLDQGLQFLIQYYNGEERAKGNILERFSAQQFPDLHSELNLSSLELGDSALYFCASSVVGSHPTEAFFGQGTRLTVV.

This clone was seen a few times. This chain joins TRBV28 and TRBJ2-1, with 7 positions matching TRBD1. The CDR3 extends over 16 amino acids. CDR1 is MDHEN and CDR2 is SYDVKM in the germline V gene. V shed 6 bases and J 6 bases; nucleotides not matched to a gene: 14. The CDR3 region has the DNA TGTGCCAGCAGGCCCCGAACAGGGGACCCCACCAATGAGCAGTTCTTC. It encodes CASRPRTGDPTNEQFF. Looking up the rest from reference TRBV28 and TRBJ2-1 gives the full variable domain: DVKVTQSSRYLVKRTGEKVFLECVQDMDHENMFWYRQDPGLGLRLIYFSYDVKMKEKGDIPEGYSVSREKKERFSLILESASTNQTSMYLCASRPRTGDPTNEQFFGPGTRLTVL.